The source of this T cell receptor (beta chain) is a study of blood T cells in healthy people across ages. Across the whole study: Per two T cells, template switching captured roughly one barcoded beta molecule.

Between the trimmed V and J ends, which lost 0 bases and 2 bases, there was a span of 10 bases. CDR1 is SGDLS and CDR2 is YYNGEE in the germline V gene. The CDR3 consists of 15 residues. Alongside a J-beta primer mix, a sample-barcoded 5' primer served in a second PCR lasting roughly 6 to 11 cycles. MiXCR, applied by TCRdb to the 5' RACE reads, yields one record per CDR3 protein. The table includes approximately 1,000,000 distinct CDR3 sequences, under 45% detected once. This clonotype was picked up one time. Its antigen is not identified. General study results and limits: TCR beta diversity, measured per million T cells, fell in a roughly linear way with age.

Donors each provided 8 to 10 milliliters of peripheral blood. The receptor's source is a woman aged 55-70 years in good health. Sequenced sample: blood. The rearrangement uses TRBV9 and TRBJ2-3, with no clear D. The DNA of the CDR3 is TGTGCCAGCAGCGTAGCTTTAGCCGCCACAGATACGCAGTATTTT. It yields the protein CASSVALAATDTQYF.